The rows below give T cell receptor beta chains drawn from one sample of a study of beta chain features in type 1 diabetes. Here immunoSEQ multiplex PCR was the method, and the copy in TCRdb shows in-frame clones only, minus some. Altogether some 330,000 clones are present, 9.5% to 12% being singletons, with the ten largest covering 0.015%. Specimen: naive CD4+ T cells from blood. Source of these receptors: a woman aged 30 to 39 in good health. Both conserved end residues are part of each CDR3. The order of the fields is clone size, J gene, V gene, D gene, CDR3 DNA, CDR3 protein. A D gene is named only where the DNA matches it firmly. Clone sizes are given selectively: once, few, many, or a class where the clone is expanded.

>-|TRBJ2-7|TRBV5-1|TRBD1
TGCGCCAGCAGCTTGGAGGGACAGGGATCGTACGAGCAGTACTTC
CASSLEGQGSYEQYF
>few|TRBJ2-7|TRBV6-6|-
TGTGCCAGCACCAAAGACAGCCGGCGCTACGAGCAGTACTTC
CASTKDSRRYEQYF
>-|TRBJ2-4|TRBV6-1|-
TGTGCCAGCAGTGAAGGGGGCCACTACTTC
CASSEGGHYF
>few|TRBJ2-7|TRBV29-1|TRBD2
TGCAGCGTTGATAGGCTAGCGGGAGGGAACGAGCAGTACTTC
CSVDRLAGGNEQYF
>-|TRBJ2-1|TRBV11-2|-
TGTGCCAGCAGCTTAGATCTTGCCAGGGCCCTAAACAATGAGCAGTTCTTC
CASSLDLARALNNEQFF
>few|TRBJ2-1|TRBV18|TRBD1
TGTGCCAGCTCATCCGCCACCGAGGACAGGGCCTACAATGAGCAGTTCTTC
CASSSATEDRAYNEQFF
>few|TRBJ1-5|TRBV18|TRBD1
TGTGCCAGCTCACCGGGACAGGGTAATCAGCCCCAGCATTTT
CASSPGQGNQPQHF
>-|TRBJ2-7|TRBV7-2|TRBD2
TGTGCCAGCAGCTTAGCGGGGACTAGCGGGGCCGCCTACGAGCAGTACTTC
CASSLAGTSGAAYEQYF
>-|TRBJ2-1|TRBV6-5|-
TGTGCCAGCAGGTTAGCGGTACCATCTCACAATGAGCAGTTCTTC
CASRLAVPSHNEQFF
>few|TRBJ1-2|TRBV7-2|-
TGTGCCAGCAGCTCACAGGGAAACTATGGCTACACCTTC
CASSSQGNYGYTF
>few|TRBJ2-3|TRBV9|TRBD2
TGTGCCAGCAGCGTAGAGGGGACTAGCGGGATTACGCAGTATTTT
CASSVEGTSGITQYF
>few|TRBJ2-7|TRBV10-3|-
TGTGCCATCAGTGAAGGGACACTGGGCTACGAGCAGTACTTC
CAISEGTLGYEQYF
>-|TRBJ2-2|TRBV11-2|TRBD2
TGTGCCAGCAGCTTCAGACTAGCGGGAGCCGGGGAGCTGTTTTTT
CASSFRLAGAGELFF
>-|TRBJ2-4|TRBV28|-
TGTGCCAGCAGTCCCACCGGGGCCAAAAACATTCAGTACTTC
CASSPTGAKNIQYF
>few|TRBJ2-7|TRBV4-3|-
TGCGCCAGCAGCCAAGATGAACGGTGGTTCTCCGAGCAGTACTTC
CASSQDERWFSEQYF
>-|TRBJ2-1|TRBV28|-
TGTGCCAGCCTCGAGTTCAATGAGCAGTTCTTC
CASLEFNEQFF
>few|TRBJ2-3|TRBV28|TRBD2
TGTGCCAGCAGCGGGGCTAGCGGGACGGGTGATACGCAGTATTTT
CASSGASGTGDTQYF
>-|TRBJ1-5|TRBV18|-
TGTGCCAGTTCACCGAACGGAGGGGCCGATCAGCCCCAGCATTTT
CASSPNGGADQPQHF
>-|TRBJ2-7|TRBV6-1|-
TGTGCCAGCAGTCGTCTCTACGAGCAGTACTTC
CASSRLYEQYF
>-|TRBJ1-1|TRBV6-5|-
TGTGCCAGCGGGGGCTTGGTGGAAAACACTGAAGCTTTCTTT
CASGGLVENTEAFF
>-|TRBJ2-6|TRBV28|-
TGTGCCAGCAGTACCTACAGGGAGTCAGGGGCCAACGTCCTGACTTTC
CASSTYRESGANVLTF
>-|TRBJ2-2|TRBV6-5|TRBD1
TGTGCCAGCAGACCCGGACAGGGAGGAACCCGGGAGCTGTTTTTT
CASRPGQGGTRELFF
>-|TRBJ2-7|TRBV4-2|-
TGTGCCAGCAGCCAAGGACCCCTAGGGGGAGCTGGCTACGAGCAGTACTTC
CASSQGPLGGAGYEQYF
>-|TRBJ2-6|TRBV4-3|TRBD1
TGCGCCAGCAGCCAAGAAGGGGGCGCCGGGGCCAACGTCCTGACTTTC
CASSQEGGAGANVLTF
>few|TRBJ2-3|TRBV18|-
TGTGCCAGCTCACCAACCACTCGCACAGATACGCAGTATTTT
CASSPTTRTDTQYF
>few|TRBJ2-1|TRBV7-3|TRBD2
TGTGCCAGCAGCCATACAGTTATAAGCGGGAGTGATGAGCAGTTCTTC
CASSHTVISGSDEQFF
>once|TRBJ2-1|TRBV6-5|TRBD2
TGTGCCAGCAGCCTCTTCGGGACTAGCGGGAATGAGCAGTTCTTC
CASSLFGTSGNEQFF
>few|TRBJ2-5|TRBV7-9|TRBD1
TGTGCCAGCAGCTTAGTGTGGGACAGGGAGAGGGAGACCCAGTACTTC
CASSLVWDRERETQYF
>few|TRBJ2-7|TRBV27|TRBD2
TGTGCCACCTCACTAGCGGGACCCTTTAGTACCGACGAGCAGTACTTC
CATSLAGPFSTDEQYF
>-|TRBJ2-5|TRBV7-9|TRBD2
TGTGCCAGCAGCCCCCCCGGGACTAGCCGTGAGACCCAGTACTTC
CASSPPGTSRETQYF
>-|TRBJ2-7|TRBV28|-
TGTGCCAGCAGGGTAGACAGCCCCTACGAGCAGTACTTC
CASRVDSPYEQYF
>few|TRBJ2-1|TRBV18|TRBD2
TGTGCCAGCTCACCACTTCGGCCTAGCGGAAGCTCCTACAATGAGCAGTTCTTC
CASSPLRPSGSSYNEQFF
>-|TRBJ1-2|TRBV28|-
TGTGCCAGCACCGTGGGCAGGGAAGACTATGGCTACACCTTC
CASTVGREDYGYTF
>few|TRBJ2-3|TRBV20-1|-
TGCAGGGGGGCCGAAACAGATACGCAGTATTTT
CRGAETDTQYF
>few|TRBJ2-3|TRBV30|-
TGTGCCTGCCTCACTAGCACAGATACGCAGTATTTT
CACLTSTDTQYF
>few|TRBJ2-3|TRBV4-3|TRBD1
TGCGCCAGCAGCCGCGGACAGGGAAACACAGATACGCAGTATTTT
CASSRGQGNTDTQYF
>-|TRBJ2-1|TRBV4-2|-
TGTGCCAGCAGCCAACAGACAGAAAATGAGCAGTTCTTC
CASSQQTENEQFF
>-|TRBJ2-7|TRBV27|TRBD2
TGTGCCAGCAGGGGACTAGCGGAGAGCTACGAGCAGTACTTC
CASRGLAESYEQYF
>few|TRBJ1-1|TRBV25-1|TRBD1
TGTGCCAGCAGTGAACAACAGGGGGGCTGGAGCACTGAAGCTTTCTTT
CASSEQQGGWSTEAFF
>few|TRBJ2-5|TRBV9|-
TGTGCCAGCAGCGTAGCACTAGTTGGGGAGACCCAGTACTTC
CASSVALVGETQYF
>few|TRBJ2-7|TRBV11-2|TRBD2
TGTGCCAGCAGCTCCTCGACTAGCGGTTACGAGCAGTACTTC
CASSSSTSGYEQYF
>many|TRBJ1-5|TRBV4-2|-
TGTGCCAGCAGCCAAGGAGGTTCCGGTCAGCCCCAGCATTTT
CASSQGGSGQPQHF
>few|TRBJ2-3|TRBV5-1|TRBD1
TGCGCCAGCAGGACAGGGGGTGTAACAGATACGCAGTATTTT
CASRTGGVTDTQYF
>-|TRBJ2-7|TRBV9|-
TGTGCCAGCAGCGTAGGGGACTTAGGCGAGCAGTACTTC
CASSVGDLGEQYF
>-|TRBJ1-2|TRBV6-5|TRBD1
TGTGCCAGCAGTTACCGGGACAGGGGTGGCTACACCTTC
CASSYRDRGGYTF
>few|TRBJ1-3|TRBV15|TRBD1
TGTGCCACCAGCAGACGGGGACAGACCTCTGGAAACACCATATATTTT
CATSRRGQTSGNTIYF
>-|TRBJ1-2|TRBV7-6|-
TGTGCCAGCAGCTTACAGGGGAACTATGGCTACACCTTC
CASSLQGNYGYTF
>-|TRBJ2-4|TRBV14|-
TGTGCCAGCAGCCATGCTGGGTCCAGGCGCTCAAACATTCAGTACTTC
CASSHAGSRRSNIQYF
>few|TRBJ2-2|TRBV6-6|-
TGTGCCAGCAACCACAGGTCCACGAACACCGGGGAGCTGTTTTTT
CASNHRSTNTGELFF
>-|TRBJ1-5|TRBV28|TRBD1
TGTGCCAGCAGTCTGACAGGGGGCAATCAGCCCCAGCATTTT
CASSLTGGNQPQHF
>-|TRBJ2-7|TRBV10-3|TRBD1
TGTGCCATCAGTGAGTCGATTTTAGGGACAGGGGGCAAGCAGTACTTC
CAISESILGTGGKQYF
>few|TRBJ2-5|TRBV9|TRBD1
TGTGCCAGCAGCAACAGGGGGTTGGAGACCCAGTACTTC
CASSNRGLETQYF
>few|TRBJ2-7|TRBV18|TRBD1
TGTGCCAGCTTGAGGGACAGACCGTACGAGCAGTACTTC
CASLRDRPYEQYF
>few|TRBJ2-1|TRBV21-1|-
TGTGCCAGCAGCAAAGGAGTGAGTGGGAGTGGGTACAATGAGCAGTTCTTC
CASSKGVSGSGYNEQFF
>-|TRBJ1-4|TRBV6-5|TRBD1
TGTGCCAGCAGCCAGGACAGGGTCGACGAAAAACTGTTTTTT
CASSQDRVDEKLFF